A single TCR beta chain is shown here with its context. Its antigen remains unidentified. This specimen belongs to a study of T cell responses to AZD1222 COVID-19 vaccine. General study points: Without day 14 samples, only post-peak T cell repertoires were studied. Most donors were white British and more were female, and clonal diversity was possibly underestimated. Two AZD1222 doses significantly raised spike-specific TCR breadth and depth over controls. Reports indicate that nearly half of spike-specific TCRs are directed at unmutated variant regions.

Data came from immunoSEQ multiplex PCR; TCRdb stores just in-frame clones and leaves some out. Among about 96,000 clones listed, roughly nine tenths were seen once. Sequenced material: peripheral blood, taken on day 0 of AZD1222 vaccination. This TCR was sampled from an adult in good health.

The CDR3 sequence: CASSIREAPQHF. DNA for the CDR3: TGTGCCAGTAGTATAAGGGAGGCACCCCAGCATTTT. This chain links TRBV19 with TRBJ1-5; D ambiguous. CDR3 length: 12 amino acids. CDR1 and CDR2 from the germline V gene are LNHDA and SQIVND (reference sequence). Trimming cost V 2 bases and J 10 bases, with 9 bases left between them. Full variable domain (remainder filled in from reference TRBV19 and TRBJ1-5): DGGITQSPKYLFRKEGQNVTLSCEQNLNHDAMYWYRQDPGQGLRLIYYSQIVNDFQKGDIAEGYSVSREKKESFPLTVTSAQKNPTAFYLCASSIREAPQHFGDGTRLSIL.